The 30 T cell receptor beta chains listed next were all sequenced from one sample in a study of cytomegalovirus exposure and HLA in healthy donors. Profiling relied on immunoSEQ multiplex PCR, and the TCRdb table lists in-frame clones only, not all of them. Of about 170,000 clones listed, around 88% are singletons. The specimen was PBMCs. The receptors shown here come from a young woman in good health and CMV-seronegative.

This chain uses TRBV7-9 with TRBJ2-3; D is unresolved. The CDR3 sequence is 19 residues long. Germline CDR1 and CDR2: SEHNR and FQNEAQ (reference sequence). Trimming took 5 bases from V and 0 from J, leaving 24 bases between them. CDR3: CASSLSRLRGLSSTDTQYF. The CDR3 region has the DNA TGTGCCAGCAGCCTATCGAGGTTGCGTGGCCTCTCTAGCACAGATACGCAGTATTTT.

The genes are TRBV27 and TRBJ2-7; possibly TRBD2 for D (5 bases). In germline, CDR1 is MNHEY, CDR2 SMNVEV (reference sequence). The V and J ends lost 5 bases and 3 bases respectively, with 14 bases between them. The CDR3 extends over 14 amino acids. The CDR3 coding sequence is TGTGCCAGCAGTATAAGAGGGTTTGGCTACGAGCAGTACTTC. It yields the protein CASSIRGFGYEQYF.

The chain combines TRBV29-1 with TRBJ2-7, with 9 bases lining up with TRBD1. V shed 4 bases and J 5 bases; nucleotides not matched to a gene: 9. The CDR3 runs to 14 residues. Germline-derived CDR1 and CDR2 are SQVTM and ANQGSEA. The CDR3 sequence: CSVGRPGQGHEQYF. The CDR3, as DNA: TGCAGCGTTGGACGACCGGGACAGGGTCACGAGCAGTACTTC.

V gene TRBV11-1 combines with J gene TRBJ2-7, with TRBD1 identical over 9 bases. The trim removed 2 bases at V and 3 bases at J, leaving 5 bases unmatched. The CDR3 has 15 residues. The germline gives CDR1 SGHAT, CDR2 FQDESV (reference sequence). The CDR3 coding sequence is TGTGCCAGCAGCTTATGGACAGGGGACTTCTACGAGCAGTACTTC. It encodes CASSLWTGDFYEQYF.

The CDR3 sequence is CASSPSGTPGPYTEAFF. The CDR3 nucleotides are TGCGCCAGCAGCCCTTCCGGGACACCGGGGCCCTACACTGAAGCTTTCTTT. The chain uses TRBV4-1 and TRBJ1-1; a possible D gene is TRBD1 (6 bases). The CDR3 is 17 residues long. Germline V gives CDR1 MGHRA, CDR2 YSYEKL. With 4 bases removed from V and 3 bases from J, the gap between germline ends came to 21 bases.

The chain employs TRBV15 and TRBJ1-4; perhaps TRBD1 as D (5 bases). Germline CDR1 LNHNV, CDR2 YYDKDF (reference sequence). Trimming took off 0 bases at V and 8 bases at J, with 13 bases between the two ends. CDR3 size: 15 residues. The DNA for the CDR3 is TGTGCCACCAGCAGAGACTCAACAGGACGCGAAAAACTGTTTTTT. It is translated as CATSRDSTGREKLFF.

The CDR3 nucleotides read TGTGCCAGCAGTTATCCCGACAGGAGTAATGAAAAACTGTTTTTT. It is translated as CASSYPDRSNEKLFF. The chain couples TRBV6-6 to TRBJ1-4; D perhaps matches TRBD1 (6 bases). Germline values: CDR1 MNHNY, CDR2 SVGAGI (reference sequence). V shed 3 bases and J shed 4 bases, with 12 bases lying between them. The CDR3 loop spans 15 amino acids.

This clone was observed once. The J gene is TRBJ2-7, the V gene TRBV29-1; unclear D gene. CDR1 SQVTM and CDR2 ANQGSEA come from the germline V gene. This CDR3 contains 14 residues. V was cut by 1 base and J by 2 bases, with 12 bases left in between. CDR3 sequence (DNA): TGCAGCGTTGAAGCGGTTGGCAGGCCCTACGAGCAGTACTTC. Its translation is CSVEAVGRPYEQYF.

V is TRBV13 and J is TRBJ2-7; TRBD2 agrees at 7 bases. The V and J ends lost 4 bases and 3 bases, in that order; junction bases with no gene match: 6. Germline V gene sequence: CDR1 PRHDT, CDR2 FYEKMQ (reference sequence). This CDR3 spans 14 amino acids. DNA of the CDR3: TGTGCCAGCAGCTCAGGACTAGTAATCTACGAGCAGTACTTC. This codes for CASSSGLVIYEQYF.

CDR3 in DNA: TGTGCCAGCAGTGAAGGCAGATCCTATGGCTACACCTTC. It encodes CASSEGRSYGYTF. This rearrangement joins TRBV2 to TRBJ1-2; D uncertain. The germline V gene has CDR1 SNHLY and CDR2 FYNNEI. This CDR3 has 13 amino acids. The germline V and J ends were trimmed by 1 base and 4 bases, with 7 bases remaining between them.

In this sample, this clone turned up many times. The chain uses TRBV19 and TRBJ2-3; no reliable D call. CDR3 length: 11 residues. V lost 6 bases to trimming and J lost 5 bases, with 6 bases between them. Germline-derived CDR1 and CDR2 are LNHDA and SQIVND (reference sequence). This chain's CDR3 is CASSVLDTQYF. In nucleotides, the CDR3 is TGTGCCAGTAGCGTACTAGATACGCAGTATTTT.

J is TRBJ1-2 and V is TRBV6-5; D not resolved. Germline CDR1 is MNHEY and CDR2 is SVGAGI. V lost 5 bases, J lost 4 bases, and 14 bases lay in between. The CDR3 length is 14 residues. CDR3: CASSPLTTRYGYTF. DNA of the CDR3: TGTGCCAGCAGTCCTTTGACAACCCGCTATGGCTACACCTTC.

This chain uses TRBV25-1 with TRBJ2-2; weak D call: TRBD2 (5 bases). Trimming removed 0 bases from V and 4 bases from J, with 18 bases in between. Germline CDR1 reads MGHDK; CDR2 reads SYGVNS. The CDR3 contains 18 residues. This CDR3 reads CASSEYIQRSEGTGELFF. CDR3 DNA sequence: TGTGCCAGCAGTGAATATATTCAGCGTAGCGAGGGCACCGGGGAGCTGTTTTTT.

This rearrangement joins TRBV2 to TRBJ2-7, with TRBD1 matching 9 bases. With V trimmed by 10 bases and J by 7 bases, 11 bases remained unmatched. The CDR3 loop spans 13 amino acids. Per the germline V gene, CDR1 is SNHLY and CDR2 is FYNNEI. The CDR3 nucleotides read TGTGCCACTCGGGACAGGGAGAAAGGGGAGCAGTACTTC. This gives the protein CATRDREKGEQYF.

The CDR3 spells CASSLESGGAYEQYF. In nucleotides, the CDR3 is TGTGCCAGCAGCTTAGAGAGCGGGGGGGCCTACGAGCAGTACTTC. The chain recombines TRBV13 with TRBJ2-7; 10 bases map to TRBD2. The junction had 2 bases not matched to a gene; V was cut back by 1 base and J by 2 bases. CDR1 PRHDT and CDR2 FYEKMQ come from the germline V gene (reference sequence). CDR3 length equals 15 residues.

The chain is built from TRBV5-1 and TRBJ1-2; TRBD1 might be the D (6 bases). The V and J ends lost 4 bases and 7 bases respectively, with 14 bases between them. CDR1 SGHRS and CDR2 YFSETQ come from the germline V gene. This CDR3 contains 13 residues. CDR3 nucleotides: TGCGCCAGCAGCGGAACAGGGCTTGCTGGCTACACCTTC. Translated: CASSGTGLAGYTF.

The rearrangement joins TRBV12-5 to TRBJ1-1, with no clear D. CDR1 LGHNT and CDR2 FRNRAP come from the germline V gene. The CDR3 sequence is 13 residues long. Trimming pared 1 base from V and 6 bases from J, leaving 9 bases between. CDR3 DNA sequence: TGTGCTAGTGGTTTGGACTTGAGGGCTGAAGCTTTCTTT. Protein product: CASGLDLRAEAFF.

With respect to this clone: The same CDR3 is also encoded by other DNA sequences in this sample. V is TRBV27 and J is TRBJ1-5; no reliable D call. The CDR3 is made up of 14 amino acids. Germline-derived CDR1 and CDR2 are MNHEY and SMNVEV (reference sequence). Between the trimmed V and J ends, which lost 3 bases and 2 bases, there was a span of 8 bases. For the CDR3, the DNA is TGTGCCAGCAGTTTCTCCGGAGGCAATCAGCCCCAGCATTTT. Its translation is CASSFSGGNQPQHF.

The genes are TRBV7-2 and TRBJ1-5; no firm D call. CDR1 is SGHTA and CDR2 is FQGNSA in the germline V gene. The V and J ends lost 2 bases and 8 bases respectively, with 7 bases between them. The CDR3 contains 12 residues. The CDR3: CASSLQAKPQHF. CDR3 nucleotide sequence: TGTGCCAGCAGCTTACAGGCGAAGCCCCAGCATTTT.

V gene TRBV6-5 combines with J gene TRBJ2-1, with 10 bases lining up with TRBD2. V trimming: 2 bases; J trimming: 5 bases; junction bases outside the gene matches: 6. CDR1 and CDR2 from the germline V gene are MNHEY and SVGAGI. This CDR3 is 16 amino acids long. CDR3 loop: CASSYTRTSGNNEQFF. In DNA form, the CDR3 reads TGTGCCAGCAGTTACACCCGGACTAGCGGTAACAATGAGCAGTTCTTC.

The chain is built from TRBV7-2 and TRBJ2-7, with TRBD1 matching over 9 bases. The CDR3 contains 16 residues. Losses at the gene ends were 5 bases for V and 1 base for J; bases not matched to a gene: 9. Germline V gene sequence: CDR1 SGHTA, CDR2 FQGNSA. In DNA form, the CDR3 reads TGTGCCAGCAGCCTACCGGCGACAGGGGGATCCTACGAGCAGTACTTC. This codes for CASSLPATGGSYEQYF.

This clone is a singleton in its sample. V usage is TRBV7-2 and J usage is TRBJ2-2, with D possibly being TRBD1 (6 bases). The CDR3 consists of 14 residues. The germline V and J ends were trimmed by 2 bases and 5 bases, with 9 bases remaining between them. Per germline, CDR1 SGHTA and CDR2 FQGNSA. CDR3 sequence reads: CASSLQQGTGELFF. For the CDR3, the DNA is TGTGCCAGCAGCTTACAACAGGGAACCGGGGAGCTGTTTTTT.

This clone came up once. The chain uses TRBV28 and TRBJ1-1, with D hard to call. This CDR3 comprises 12 residues. With 7 bases removed from V and 5 bases from J, the gap between germline ends came to 11 bases. The germline V gene encodes CDR1 MDHEN and CDR2 SYDVKM. CDR3 in DNA: TGTGCCAGCATGGAGGAGGTGACTGAAGCTTTCTTT. Translation gives CASMEEVTEAFF.

This clone was found many times. The chain carries TRBV4-3 and TRBJ1-2; D is possibly TRBD1 (5 bases). CDR1 LGHNA and CDR2 YSLEER come from the germline V gene. The V gene lost 0 bases and the J gene lost 8 bases, with 16 bases spanning the gap. The CDR3 is 15 residues long. The CDR3: CASSQDQEGVEGYTF. The CDR3 DNA reads TGCGCCAGCAGCCAAGATCAGGAAGGGGTGGAAGGCTACACCTTC.

The J gene is TRBJ1-2, the V gene TRBV5-4; 11 positions agree with TRBD1. The CDR3 is 16 amino acids. The V gene end was trimmed by 4 bases and the J gene end by 3 bases; junction bases not matched to a gene: 8. Germline CDR1 reads SGHNT; CDR2 reads YYREEE (reference sequence). This CDR3 is CASSRSLGQGDYGYTF. As DNA, the CDR3 is TGTGCCAGCAGCCGAAGCCTGGGACAGGGGGACTATGGCTACACCTTC.

The chain uses TRBV7-9 and TRBJ1-1; TRBD1 matches at 8 bases. The germline V gene encodes CDR1 SEHNR and CDR2 FQNEAQ (reference sequence). The length of the CDR3 is 15 residues. The ends lost 5 bases at V and 3 bases at J; junction bases unmatched: 8. The CDR3 DNA sequence: TGTGCCAGCAGCGGACCAGGGGGCTGGGACACTGAAGCTTTCTTT. Its protein is CASSGPGGWDTEAFF.

The chain joins TRBV5-4 to TRBJ2-7; possible D gene TRBD2, 6 bases. V was trimmed by 4 bases and J by 10 bases, leaving 15 bases between them. The CDR3 length is 12 residues. Germline V CDR1 and CDR2: SGHNT, YYREEE (reference sequence). As DNA, the CDR3 is TGTGCCAGCAGCCGTCTACCGGGAGACCAGTACTTC. It encodes CASSRLPGDQYF.

The chain employs TRBV30 and TRBJ1-5, with D unclear. V lost 2 bases and J lost 2, with 10 bases in between. This CDR3 is built from 14 residues. The V gene's germline CDR1 is GTSNPN and CDR2 SVGIG (reference sequence). Written as DNA, the CDR3 is TGTGCCTGGAGTTTCGGCGGCGGCAATCAGCCCCAGCATTTT. Its protein is CAWSFGGGNQPQHF.

The CDR3 DNA reads as TGCGCCAGCAGCCAAGACGTTATCGGACAGGGTGAAGATGAGCAGTTCTTC. Its protein is CASSQDVIGQGEDEQFF. This chain uses TRBV4-3 with TRBJ2-1; 8 bases match TRBD1. This CDR3 is built from 17 residues. Trimming at V came to 0 bases and at J to 8 bases, leaving 12 bases not matched to a gene. Germline V gives CDR1 LGHNA, CDR2 YSLEER.

The chain is built from TRBV25-1 and TRBJ1-2; 8 positions match TRBD1. The CDR3 runs to 12 residues. The germline CDR1 and CDR2 sequences are MGHDK and SYGVNS. J was trimmed by 6 bases and V by 10 bases; bases with no gene match: 7. Here the CDR3 reads CATLQGGNGYTF. In nucleotides, the CDR3 is TGTGCCACCTTACAGGGGGGAAATGGCTACACCTTC.